The clone carrying this TCR beta chain was recorded only once. The antigen remains unidentified. Run at survey level, the immunoSEQ assay was version v3.0. Profiled with immunoSEQ multiplex PCR; TCRdb holds only in-frame clones, not every one. The data contain some 25,000 clones, around 80% of them singletons. Prior to DNA extraction, the samples held about 1-11 million cryopreserved PBMC. This sample is drawn from a study of long-term antiretroviral therapy in people with HIV. Germline lookup yields CDR1 SEHNR and CDR2 FQNEAQ (reference sequence). CDR3 length: 18 amino acids. V dropped 2 bases and J dropped 0 bases, with 17 bases sitting between them. Points from the study as a whole: Versus controls, repertoires in people with HIV had narrower CDR3 length ranges. The data indicate that diversity increased after ART but remained below transplant donor controls.

The TCR comes from a man in his forties or fifties with HIV. The material sequenced was unsorted PBMCs, taken 3 years after starting antiretroviral therapy. The V gene is TRBV7-9, the J gene TRBJ2-1; D gene unclear. The CDR3 nucleotides are TGTGCCAGCAGCTTATTTGGCAAGGCGGCACCCTCCTACAATGAGCAGTTCTTC. Translating it yields CASSLFGKAAPSYNEQFF.